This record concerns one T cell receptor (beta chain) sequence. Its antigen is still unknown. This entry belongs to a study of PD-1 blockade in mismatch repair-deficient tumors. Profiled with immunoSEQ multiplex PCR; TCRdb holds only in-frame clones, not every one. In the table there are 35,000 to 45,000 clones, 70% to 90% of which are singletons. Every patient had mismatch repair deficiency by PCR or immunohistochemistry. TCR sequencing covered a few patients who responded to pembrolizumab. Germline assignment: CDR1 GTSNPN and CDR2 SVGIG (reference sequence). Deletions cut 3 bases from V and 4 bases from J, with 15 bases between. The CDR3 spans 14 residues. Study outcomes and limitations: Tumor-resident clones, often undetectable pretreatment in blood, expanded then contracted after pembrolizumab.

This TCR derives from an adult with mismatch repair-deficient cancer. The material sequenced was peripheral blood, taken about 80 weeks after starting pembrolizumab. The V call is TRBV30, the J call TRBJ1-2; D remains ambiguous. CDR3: CAWSKGPRTYGYTF. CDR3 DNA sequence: TGTGCCTGGAGCAAAGGACCCCGGACCTATGGCTACACCTTC.